This T cell receptor beta chain was observed in a study of T cells in Graves' hyperthyroidism and ophthalmopathy. The study's findings and limits: Appearing also in blood were most of the thyroid clonotypes expanded above 0.001. Model-based prediction identified ophthalmopathy a median 6.5 months prior to its onset.

The source material, RNA transcripts, was used to amplify TCR beta CDR3 regions. Carried out on the TCR CDR3, a first-round RT-PCR used the HTBI primer set. TCRdb reprocessed the multiplex PCR reads with MiXCR, giving one entry per CDR3 protein. The repertoire holds about 380,000 distinct CDR3 sequences, with roughly 18% as singletons. It was approximately 9.7 ml of fresh peripheral blood that supplied the PBMCs. Germline-derived CDR1 and CDR2 are LNHDA and SQIVND (reference sequence). The CDR3 has 17 residues. Deletions cut 10 bases from V and 0 bases from J, with 24 bases between. Worth noting for this clonotype: Its antigen is undetermined.

The sample comprised blood. The J gene is TRBJ1-1, the V gene TRBV19, with D possibly TRBD1 on 6 matching bases. This receptor was identified in a man younger than 35 with Graves' ophthalmopathy. The CDR3 protein is CATTWTDLQIMNTEAFF. In DNA, the CDR3 is TGTGCCACAACCTGGACAGACCTCCAAATAATGAACACTGAAGCTTTCTTT. The full variable domain, completed using reference TRBV19 and TRBJ1-1, is DGGITQSPKYLFRKEGQNVTLSCEQNLNHDAMYWYRQDPGQGLRLIYYSQIVNDFQKGDIAEGYSVSREKKESFPLTVTSAQKNPTAFYLCATTWTDLQIMNTEAFFGQGTRLTVV.